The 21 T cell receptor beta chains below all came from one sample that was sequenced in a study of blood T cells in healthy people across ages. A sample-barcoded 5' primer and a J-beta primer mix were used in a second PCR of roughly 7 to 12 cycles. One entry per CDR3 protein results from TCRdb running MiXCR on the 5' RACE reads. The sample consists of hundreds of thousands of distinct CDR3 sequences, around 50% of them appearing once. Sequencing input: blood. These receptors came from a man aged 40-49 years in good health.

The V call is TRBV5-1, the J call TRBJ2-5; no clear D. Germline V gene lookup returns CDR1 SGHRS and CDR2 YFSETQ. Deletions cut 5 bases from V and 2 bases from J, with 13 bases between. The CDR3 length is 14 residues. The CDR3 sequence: CASSNPTDQETQYF. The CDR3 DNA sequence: TGCGCCAGCAGTAACCCAACGGATCAAGAGACCCAGTACTTC.

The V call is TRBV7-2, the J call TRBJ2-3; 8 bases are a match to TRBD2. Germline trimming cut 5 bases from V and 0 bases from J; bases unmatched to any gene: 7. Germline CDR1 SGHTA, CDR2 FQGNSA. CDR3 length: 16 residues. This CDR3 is CASSLKSGGSTDTQYF. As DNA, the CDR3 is TGTGCCAGCAGCCTTAAGTCGGGAGGGAGCACAGATACGCAGTATTTT.

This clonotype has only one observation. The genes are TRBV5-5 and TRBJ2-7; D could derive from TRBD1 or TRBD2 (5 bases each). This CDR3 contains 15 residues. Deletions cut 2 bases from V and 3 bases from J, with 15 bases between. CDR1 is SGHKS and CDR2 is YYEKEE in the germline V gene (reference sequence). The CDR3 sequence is CASSFFTGTFYEQYF. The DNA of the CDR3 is TGTGCCAGCAGCTTCTTCACCGGGACCTTCTACGAGCAGTACTTC.

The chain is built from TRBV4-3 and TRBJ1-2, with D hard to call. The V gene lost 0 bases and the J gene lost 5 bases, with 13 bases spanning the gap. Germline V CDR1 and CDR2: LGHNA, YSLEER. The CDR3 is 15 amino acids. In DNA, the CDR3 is TGCGCCAGCAGCCAAGATCCAAATAGCGATTATGGCTACACCTTC. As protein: CASSQDPNSDYGYTF.

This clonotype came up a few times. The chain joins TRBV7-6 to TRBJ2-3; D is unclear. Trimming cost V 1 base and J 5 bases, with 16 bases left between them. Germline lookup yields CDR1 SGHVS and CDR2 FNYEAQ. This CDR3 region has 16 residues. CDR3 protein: CASSLEDSGILDTQYF. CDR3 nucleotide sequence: TGTGCCAGCAGCTTAGAGGATTCGGGTATCTTAGATACGCAGTATTTT. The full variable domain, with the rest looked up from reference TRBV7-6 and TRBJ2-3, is GAGVSQSPRYKVTKRGQDVALRCDPISGHVSLYWYRQALGQGPEFLTYFNYEAQQDKSGLPNDRFSAERPEGSISTLTIQRTEQRDSAMYRCASSLEDSGILDTQYFGPGTRLTVL.

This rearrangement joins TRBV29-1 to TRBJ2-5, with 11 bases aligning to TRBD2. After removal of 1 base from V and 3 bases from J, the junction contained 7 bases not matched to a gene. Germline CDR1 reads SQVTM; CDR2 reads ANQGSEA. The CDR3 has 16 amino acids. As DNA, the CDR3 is TGCAGCGTTGAAGGGTTTACGACTAGCGGGGAAGAGACCCAGTACTTC. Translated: CSVEGFTTSGEETQYF.

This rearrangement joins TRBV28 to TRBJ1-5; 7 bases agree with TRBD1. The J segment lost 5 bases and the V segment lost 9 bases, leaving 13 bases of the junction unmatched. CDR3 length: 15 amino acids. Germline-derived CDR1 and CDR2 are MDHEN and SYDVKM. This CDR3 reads CASLRLRGADQPQHF. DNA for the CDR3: TGTGCCAGTTTACGTCTCAGGGGGGCTGATCAGCCCCAGCATTTT. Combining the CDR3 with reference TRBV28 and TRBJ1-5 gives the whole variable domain DVKVTQSSRYLVKRTGEKVFLECVQDMDHENMFWYRQDPGLGLRLIYFSYDVKMKEKGDIPEGYSVSREKKERFSLILESASTNQTSMYLCASLRLRGADQPQHFGDGTRLSIL.

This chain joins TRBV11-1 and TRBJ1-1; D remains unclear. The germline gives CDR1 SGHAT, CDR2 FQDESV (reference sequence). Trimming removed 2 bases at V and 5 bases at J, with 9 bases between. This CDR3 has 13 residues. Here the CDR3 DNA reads TGTGCCAGCAGCTTAATCAGGTGGACTGAAGCTTTCTTT. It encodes CASSLIRWTEAFF.

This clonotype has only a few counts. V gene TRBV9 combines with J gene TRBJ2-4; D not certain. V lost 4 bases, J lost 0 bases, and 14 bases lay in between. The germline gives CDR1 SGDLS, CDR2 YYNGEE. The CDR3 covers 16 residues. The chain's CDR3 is CASSLAGSLAKNIQYF. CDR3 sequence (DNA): TGTGCCAGCAGCCTTGCAGGAAGTCTAGCCAAAAACATTCAGTACTTC. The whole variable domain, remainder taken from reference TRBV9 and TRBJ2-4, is DSGVTQTPKHLITATGQRVTLRCSPRSGDLSVYWYQQSLDQGLQFLIQYYNGEERAKGNILERFSAQQFPDLHSELNLSSLELGDSALYFCASSLAGSLAKNIQYFGAGTRLSVL.

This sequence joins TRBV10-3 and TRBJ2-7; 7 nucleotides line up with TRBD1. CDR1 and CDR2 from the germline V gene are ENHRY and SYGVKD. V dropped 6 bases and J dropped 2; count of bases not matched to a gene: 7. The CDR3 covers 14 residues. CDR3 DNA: TGTGCCATCAGCGGGACAGTTCCAGCCTACGAGCAGTACTTC. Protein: CAISGTVPAYEQYF.

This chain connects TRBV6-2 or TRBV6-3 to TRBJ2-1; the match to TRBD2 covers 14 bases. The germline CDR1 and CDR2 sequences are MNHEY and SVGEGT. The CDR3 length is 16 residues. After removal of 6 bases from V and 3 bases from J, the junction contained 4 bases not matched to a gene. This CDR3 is CASRGTSGRDYNEQFF. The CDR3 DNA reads TGTGCCAGCAGGGGGACTAGCGGGAGAGACTACAATGAGCAGTTCTTC.

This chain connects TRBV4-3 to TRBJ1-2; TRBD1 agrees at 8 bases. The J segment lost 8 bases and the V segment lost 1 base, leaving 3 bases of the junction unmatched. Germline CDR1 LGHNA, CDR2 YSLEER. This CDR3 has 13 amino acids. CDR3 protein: CASSQVDRAGYTF. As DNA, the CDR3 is TGCGCCAGCAGCCAAGTGGACAGGGCGGGCTACACCTTC.

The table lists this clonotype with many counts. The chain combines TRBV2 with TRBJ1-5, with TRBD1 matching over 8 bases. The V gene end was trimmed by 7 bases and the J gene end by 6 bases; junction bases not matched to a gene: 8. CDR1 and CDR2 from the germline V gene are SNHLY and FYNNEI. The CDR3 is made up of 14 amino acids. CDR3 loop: CASTDRGWAQPQHF. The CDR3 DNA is TGTGCCAGCACCGACAGGGGCTGGGCTCAGCCCCAGCATTTT.

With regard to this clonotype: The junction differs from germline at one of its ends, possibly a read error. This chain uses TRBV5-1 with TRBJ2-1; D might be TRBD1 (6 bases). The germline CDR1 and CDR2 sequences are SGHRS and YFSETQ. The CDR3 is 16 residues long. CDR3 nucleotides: TGCGCCAGCAGATTGGCCAACACAGGGTCCTACAATGAGCAGTTCTTC. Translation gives CASRLANTGSYNEQFF.

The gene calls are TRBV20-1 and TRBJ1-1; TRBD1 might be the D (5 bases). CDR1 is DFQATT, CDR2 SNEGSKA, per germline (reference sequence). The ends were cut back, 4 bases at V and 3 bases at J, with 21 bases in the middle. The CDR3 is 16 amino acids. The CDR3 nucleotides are TGCAGTGCTACCAAGCTATTCTCCGGGACCTACACTGAAGCTTTCTTT. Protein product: CSATKLFSGTYTEAFF.

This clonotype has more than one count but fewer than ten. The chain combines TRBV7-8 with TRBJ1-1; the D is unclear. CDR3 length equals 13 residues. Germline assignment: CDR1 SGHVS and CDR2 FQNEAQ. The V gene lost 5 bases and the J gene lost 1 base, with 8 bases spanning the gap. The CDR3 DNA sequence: TGTGCCAGCAGCCACCGCCGGAACACTGAAGCTTTCTTT. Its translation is CASSHRRNTEAFF.

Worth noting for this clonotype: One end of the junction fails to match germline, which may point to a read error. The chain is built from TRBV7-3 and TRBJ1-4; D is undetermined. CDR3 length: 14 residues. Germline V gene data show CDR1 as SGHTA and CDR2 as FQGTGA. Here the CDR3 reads CASNLGSSNEKLFF. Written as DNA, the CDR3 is TGTGCCAGCAACTTAGGTTCGTCTAATGAAAAACTGTTTTTT.

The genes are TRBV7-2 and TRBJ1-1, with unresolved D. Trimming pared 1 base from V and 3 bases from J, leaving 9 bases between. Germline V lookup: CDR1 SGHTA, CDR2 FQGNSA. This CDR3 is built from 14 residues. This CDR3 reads CASSLVGSYTEAFF. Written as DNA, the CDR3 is TGTGCCAGCAGCTTAGTGGGTTCGTACACTGAAGCTTTCTTT.

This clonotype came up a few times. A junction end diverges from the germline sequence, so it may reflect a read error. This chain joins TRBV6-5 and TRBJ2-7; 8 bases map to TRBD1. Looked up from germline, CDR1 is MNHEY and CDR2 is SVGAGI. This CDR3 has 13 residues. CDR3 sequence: CASRRQGSYEQYF. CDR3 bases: TGCGCCAGCAGGAGACAGGGGTCCTACGAGCAGTACTTC.

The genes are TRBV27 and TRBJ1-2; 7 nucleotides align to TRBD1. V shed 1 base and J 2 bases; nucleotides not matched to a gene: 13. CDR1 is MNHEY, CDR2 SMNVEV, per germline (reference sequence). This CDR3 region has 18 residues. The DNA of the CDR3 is TGTGCCAGCAGTTTATTCCCCGGGACAGACGGACGGAACTATGGCTACACCTTC. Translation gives CASSLFPGTDGRNYGYTF.

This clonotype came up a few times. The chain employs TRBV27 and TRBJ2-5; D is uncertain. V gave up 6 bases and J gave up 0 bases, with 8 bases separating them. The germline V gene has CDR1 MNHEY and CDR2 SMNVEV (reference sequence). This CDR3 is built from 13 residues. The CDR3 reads CASRDAYQETQYF. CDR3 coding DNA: TGTGCCAGCAGGGACGCATACCAAGAGACCCAGTACTTC.